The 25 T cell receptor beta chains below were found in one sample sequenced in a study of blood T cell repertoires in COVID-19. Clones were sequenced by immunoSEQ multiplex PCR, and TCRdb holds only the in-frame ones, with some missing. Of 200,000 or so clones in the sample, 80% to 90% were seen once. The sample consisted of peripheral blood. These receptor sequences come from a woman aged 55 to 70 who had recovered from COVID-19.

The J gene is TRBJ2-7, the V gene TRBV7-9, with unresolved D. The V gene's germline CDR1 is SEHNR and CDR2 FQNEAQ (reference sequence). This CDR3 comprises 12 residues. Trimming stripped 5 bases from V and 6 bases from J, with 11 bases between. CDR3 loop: CASSLLYGEQYF. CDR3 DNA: TGTGCCAGCAGCCTCCTGTACGGCGAGCAGTACTTC.

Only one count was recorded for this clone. CDR3 residues: CASSLGSTETQYF. The CDR3 DNA follows: TGTGCCAGCAGCTTGGGGAGTACAGAGACCCAGTACTTC. This sequence joins TRBV7-8 and TRBJ2-5, with D possibly matching TRBD2 (5 bases). Germline CDR1 SGHVS, CDR2 FQNEAQ. V was pared by 3 bases and J by 4 bases, with 9 bases between. The CDR3 has 13 residues.

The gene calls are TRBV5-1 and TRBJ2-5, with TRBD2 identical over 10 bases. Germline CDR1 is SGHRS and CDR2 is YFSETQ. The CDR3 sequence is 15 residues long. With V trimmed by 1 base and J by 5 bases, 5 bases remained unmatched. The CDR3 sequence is CASSLSSGGPETQYF. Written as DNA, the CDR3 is TGCGCCAGCAGCTTGAGTAGCGGGGGGCCTGAGACCCAGTACTTC.

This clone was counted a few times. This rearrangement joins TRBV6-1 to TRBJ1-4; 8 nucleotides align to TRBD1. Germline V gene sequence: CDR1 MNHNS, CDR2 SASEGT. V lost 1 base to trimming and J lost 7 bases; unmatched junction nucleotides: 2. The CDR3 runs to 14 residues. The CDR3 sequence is CASSEGTGFEKLFF. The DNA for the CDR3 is TGTGCCAGCAGTGAAGGGACAGGGTTTGAAAAACTGTTTTTT.

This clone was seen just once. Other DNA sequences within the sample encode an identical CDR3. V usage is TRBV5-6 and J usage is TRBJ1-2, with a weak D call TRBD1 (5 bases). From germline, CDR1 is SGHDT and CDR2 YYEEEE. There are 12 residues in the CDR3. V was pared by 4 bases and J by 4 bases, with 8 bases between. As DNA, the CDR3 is TGTGCCAGCAGCAGGGGTCCCTATGGCTACACCTTC. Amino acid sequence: CASSRGPYGYTF.

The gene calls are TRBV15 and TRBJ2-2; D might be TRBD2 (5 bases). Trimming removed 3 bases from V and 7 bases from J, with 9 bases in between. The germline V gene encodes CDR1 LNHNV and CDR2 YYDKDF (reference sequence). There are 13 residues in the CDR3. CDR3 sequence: CATSRTRDGELFF. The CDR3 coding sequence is TGTGCCACCAGCAGGACCCGGGACGGGGAGCTGTTTTTT.

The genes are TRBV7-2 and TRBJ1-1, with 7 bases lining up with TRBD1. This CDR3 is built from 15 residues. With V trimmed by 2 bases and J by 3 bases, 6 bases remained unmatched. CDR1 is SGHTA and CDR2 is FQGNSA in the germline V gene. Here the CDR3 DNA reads TGTGCCAGCAGCTTAACGACAGGGTGGGACACTGAAGCTTTCTTT. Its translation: CASSLTTGWDTEAFF.

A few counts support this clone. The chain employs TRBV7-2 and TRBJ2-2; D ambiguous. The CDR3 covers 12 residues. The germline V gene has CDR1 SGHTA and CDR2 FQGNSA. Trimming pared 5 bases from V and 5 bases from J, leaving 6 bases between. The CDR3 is CASSQSTGELFF. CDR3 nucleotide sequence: TGTGCCAGCAGCCAGTCGACCGGGGAGCTGTTTTTT. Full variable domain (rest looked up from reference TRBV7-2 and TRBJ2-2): GAGVSQSPSNKVTEKGKDVELRCDPISGHTALYWYRQSLGQGLEFLIYFQGNSAPDKSGLPSDRFSAERTGGSVSTLTIQRTQQEDSAVYLCASSQSTGELFFGEGSRLTVL.

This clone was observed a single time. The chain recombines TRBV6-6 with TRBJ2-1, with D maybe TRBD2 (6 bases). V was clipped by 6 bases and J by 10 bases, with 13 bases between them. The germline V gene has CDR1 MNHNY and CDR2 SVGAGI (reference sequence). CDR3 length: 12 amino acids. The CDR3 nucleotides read TGTGCCAGCAGAAAGGGCAGCGGGGAGCAGTTCTTC. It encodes CASRKGSGEQFF.

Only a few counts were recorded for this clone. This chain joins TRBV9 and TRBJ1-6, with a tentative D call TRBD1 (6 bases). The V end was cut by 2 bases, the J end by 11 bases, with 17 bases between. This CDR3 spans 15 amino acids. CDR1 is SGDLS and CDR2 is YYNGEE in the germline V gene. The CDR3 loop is CASSVAGTQSPPLHF. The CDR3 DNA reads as TGTGCCAGCAGCGTCGCCGGGACACAGTCGCCACCCCTCCACTTT.

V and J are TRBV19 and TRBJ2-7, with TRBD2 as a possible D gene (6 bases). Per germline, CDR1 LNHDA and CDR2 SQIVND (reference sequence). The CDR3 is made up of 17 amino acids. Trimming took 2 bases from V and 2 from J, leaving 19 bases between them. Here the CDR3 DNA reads TGTGCCAGTAGTATATTTGGGGACTCCAACGGCCCCTACGAGCAGTACTTC. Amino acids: CASSIFGDSNGPYEQYF. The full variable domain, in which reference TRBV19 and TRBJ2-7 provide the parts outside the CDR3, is DGGITQSPKYLFRKEGQNVTLSCEQNLNHDAMYWYRQDPGQGLRLIYYSQIVNDFQKGDIAEGYSVSREKKESFPLTVTSAQKNPTAFYLCASSIFGDSNGPYEQYFGPGTRLTVT.

The CDR3 spells CASSLGQGMGNEQFF. In DNA, the CDR3 is TGTGCCAGCAGCTTGGGACAGGGGATGGGCAATGAGCAGTTCTTC. The chain joins TRBV7-8 to TRBJ2-1; TRBD1 matches 10 bases. Unmatched junction bases numbered 5, after V lost 3 bases and J lost 6 bases. The germline V gene has CDR1 SGHVS and CDR2 FQNEAQ. The CDR3 spans 15 residues. The variable domain in full, completed from reference TRBV7-8 and TRBJ2-1, reads GAGVSQSPRYKVAKRGQDVALRCDPISGHVSLFWYQQALGQGPEFLTYFQNEAQLDKSGLPSDRFFAERPEGSVSTLKIQRTQQEDSAVYLCASSLGQGMGNEQFFGPGTRLTVL.

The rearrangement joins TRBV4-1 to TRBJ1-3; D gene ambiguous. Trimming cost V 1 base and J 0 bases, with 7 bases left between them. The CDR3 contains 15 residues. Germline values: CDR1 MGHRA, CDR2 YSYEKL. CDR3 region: CASSQGRGSGNTIYF. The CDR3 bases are TGCGCCAGCAGCCAAGGACGAGGCTCTGGAAACACCATATATTTT.

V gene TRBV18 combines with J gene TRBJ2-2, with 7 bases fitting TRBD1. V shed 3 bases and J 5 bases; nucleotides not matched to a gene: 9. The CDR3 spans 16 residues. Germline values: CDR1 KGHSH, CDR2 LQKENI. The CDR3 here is CASSPPSDRVTGELFF. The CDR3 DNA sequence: TGTGCCAGCTCACCTCCTTCTGACAGGGTAACCGGGGAGCTGTTTTTT.

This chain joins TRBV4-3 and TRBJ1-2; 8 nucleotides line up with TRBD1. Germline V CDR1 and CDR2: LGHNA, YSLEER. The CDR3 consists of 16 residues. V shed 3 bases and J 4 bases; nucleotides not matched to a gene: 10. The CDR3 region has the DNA TGCGCCAGCAGCCAGGGGGACAGGACAATTGCCTATGGCTACACCTTC. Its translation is CASSQGDRTIAYGYTF.

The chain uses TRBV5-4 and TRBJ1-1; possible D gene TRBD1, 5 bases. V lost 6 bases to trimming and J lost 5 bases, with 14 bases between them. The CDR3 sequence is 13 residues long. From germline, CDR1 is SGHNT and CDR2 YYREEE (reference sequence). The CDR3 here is CASKSHGGTEAFF. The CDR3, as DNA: TGTGCCAGCAAAAGCCACGGGGGGACTGAAGCTTTCTTT.

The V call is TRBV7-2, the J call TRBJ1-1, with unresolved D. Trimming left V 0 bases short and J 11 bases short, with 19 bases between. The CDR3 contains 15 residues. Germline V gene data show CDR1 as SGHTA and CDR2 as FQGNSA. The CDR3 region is CASSLANDRRSSAFF. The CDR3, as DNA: TGTGCCAGCAGCTTAGCGAACGACCGGCGGAGTAGTGCTTTCTTT. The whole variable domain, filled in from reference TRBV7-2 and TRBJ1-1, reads GAGVSQSPSNKVTEKGKDVELRCDPISGHTALYWYRQSLGQGLEFLIYFQGNSAPDKSGLPSDRFSAERTGGSVSTLTIQRTQQEDSAVYLCASSLANDRRSSAFFGQGTRLTVV.

DNA for the CDR3: TGTGCCAGCAGCGCCCCTAGGGGTACGCAGTATTTT. Translation: CASSAPRGTQYF. The V gene is TRBV9, the J gene TRBJ2-3, with a weak D call TRBD1 (5 bases). Trimming removed 3 bases at V and 8 bases at J, with 10 bases between. CDR3 length equals 12 residues. The germline CDR1 and CDR2 sequences are SGDLS and YYNGEE.

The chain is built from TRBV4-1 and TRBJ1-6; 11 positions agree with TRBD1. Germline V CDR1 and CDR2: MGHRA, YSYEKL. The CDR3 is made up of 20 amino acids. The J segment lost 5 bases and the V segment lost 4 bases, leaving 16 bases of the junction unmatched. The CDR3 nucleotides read TGCGCCAGCAGCCTCCGAAGGTGGACAGGGGGCGAACAGGATAATTCACCCCTCCACTTT. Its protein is CASSLRRWTGGEQDNSPLHF.

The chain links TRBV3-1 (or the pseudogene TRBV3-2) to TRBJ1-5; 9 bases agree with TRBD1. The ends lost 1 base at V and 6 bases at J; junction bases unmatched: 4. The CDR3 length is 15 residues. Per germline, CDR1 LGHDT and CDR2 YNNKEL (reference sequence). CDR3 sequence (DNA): TGTGCCAGCAGCCAAGGTACAGGGGGCACTCAGCCCCAGCATTTT. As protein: CASSQGTGGTQPQHF.

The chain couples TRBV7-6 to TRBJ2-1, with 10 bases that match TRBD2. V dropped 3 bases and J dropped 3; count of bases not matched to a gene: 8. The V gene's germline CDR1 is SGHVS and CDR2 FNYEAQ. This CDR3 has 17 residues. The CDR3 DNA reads TGTGCCAGCAGCTTGCCTAGCGGGGGCCCAAGCTACAATGAGCAGTTCTTC. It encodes CASSLPSGGPSYNEQFF.

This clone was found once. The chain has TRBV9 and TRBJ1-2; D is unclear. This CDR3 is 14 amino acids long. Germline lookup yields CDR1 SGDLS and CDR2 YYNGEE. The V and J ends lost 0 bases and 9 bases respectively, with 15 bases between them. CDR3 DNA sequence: TGTGCCAGCAGCGTAGGTCCAGTAACTATTAGCTACACCTTC. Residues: CASSVGPVTISYTF. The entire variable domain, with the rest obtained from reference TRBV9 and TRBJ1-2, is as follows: DSGVTQTPKHLITATGQRVTLRCSPRSGDLSVYWYQQSLDQGLQFLIQYYNGEERAKGNILERFSAQQFPDLHSELNLSSLELGDSALYFCASSVGPVTISYTFGSGTRLTVV.

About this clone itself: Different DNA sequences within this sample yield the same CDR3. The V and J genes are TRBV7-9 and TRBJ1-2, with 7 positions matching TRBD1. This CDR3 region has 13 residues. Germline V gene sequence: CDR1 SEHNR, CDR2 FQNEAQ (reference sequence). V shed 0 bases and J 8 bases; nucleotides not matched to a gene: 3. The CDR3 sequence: CASSLAGGDGYTF. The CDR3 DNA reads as TGTGCCAGCAGCTTAGCAGGGGGCGACGGCTACACCTTC.

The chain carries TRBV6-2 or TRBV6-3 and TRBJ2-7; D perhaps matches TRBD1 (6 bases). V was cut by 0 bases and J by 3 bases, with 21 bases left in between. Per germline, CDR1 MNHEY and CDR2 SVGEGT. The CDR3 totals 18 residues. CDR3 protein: CASSYSLDKTGIRYEQYF. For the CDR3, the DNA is TGTGCCAGCAGTTACTCGCTGGATAAAACAGGGATCCGCTACGAGCAGTACTTC.

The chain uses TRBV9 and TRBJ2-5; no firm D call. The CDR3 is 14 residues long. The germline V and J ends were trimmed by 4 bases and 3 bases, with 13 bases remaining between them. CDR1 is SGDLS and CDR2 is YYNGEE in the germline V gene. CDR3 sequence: CASSPRFAKETQYF. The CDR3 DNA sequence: TGTGCCAGCAGCCCCCGGTTTGCGAAAGAGACCCAGTACTTC.